The rows below give T cell receptor beta chains drawn from one sample of a study of lymphopenia after photon versus proton radiotherapy. Profiled with immunoSEQ multiplex PCR; TCRdb holds only in-frame clones, not every one. The data show 25,000 to 35,000 clones, under 90% seen once. The sequences come from peripheral blood, collected from a patient treated with photon-based radiotherapy. Every receptor here comes from a woman in her forties or fifties with pancreatic cancer. CDR3s include the opening cysteine and the closing phenylalanine or tryptophan. The order of the fields is CDR3 length, J gene, D gene, clone size, V gene, CDR3 protein, CDR3 DNA. The D gene is left open where the match is weak. Expanded clones get a size class; other rows say once, few or many, or leave the size out.

CDR3 length: 14
J gene: TRBJ2-3
D gene: .
clone size: .
V gene: TRBV7-9
CDR3 protein: CASSLAGEADTQYF
CDR3 DNA: TGTGCCAGCAGCTTAGCGGGAGAGGCAGATACGCAGTATTTT

CDR3 length: 14
J gene: TRBJ2-1
D gene: .
clone size: .
V gene: TRBV7-6
CDR3 protein: CAKKTSRRYNEQFF
CDR3 DNA: TGTGCCAAAAAGACATCTCGACGTTACAATGAGCAGTTCTTC

CDR3 length: 16
J gene: TRBJ2-5
D gene: TRBD1
clone size: .
V gene: TRBV9
CDR3 protein: CASSVATRQGQETQYF
CDR3 DNA: TGTGCCAGCAGCGTAGCCACAAGACAGGGCCAAGAGACCCAGTACTTC

CDR3 length: 13
J gene: TRBJ2-1
D gene: .
clone size: .
V gene: TRBV6-6
CDR3 protein: CASSYGQHNEQFF
CDR3 DNA: TGTGCCAGCAGTTACGGGCAGCACAATGAGCAGTTCTTC

CDR3 length: 14
J gene: TRBJ2-7
D gene: TRBD1
clone size: .
V gene: TRBV11-2
CDR3 protein: CASSSGTGVYEQYF
CDR3 DNA: TGTGCCAGCAGCTCCGGGACAGGGGTCTACGAGCAGTACTTC

CDR3 length: 16
J gene: TRBJ2-7
D gene: .
clone size: .
V gene: TRBV14
CDR3 protein: CASSQTGQIVSYEQYF
CDR3 DNA: TGTGCCAGCAGCCAGACGGGACAAATAGTCTCCTACGAGCAGTACTTC

CDR3 length: 15
J gene: TRBJ2-7
D gene: TRBD1
clone size: .
V gene: TRBV5-5
CDR3 protein: CASRGPGQSSYEQYF
CDR3 DNA: TGTGCCAGCAGGGGTCCGGGACAGTCCTCCTACGAGCAGTACTTC

CDR3 length: 15
J gene: TRBJ2-1
D gene: TRBD2
clone size: .
V gene: TRBV5-4
CDR3 protein: CASSLSSGSYNEQFF
CDR3 DNA: TGTGCCAGCAGCTTATCTAGCGGCTCCTACAATGAGCAGTTCTTC

CDR3 length: 16
J gene: TRBJ2-7
D gene: TRBD2
clone size: .
V gene: TRBV10-1
CDR3 protein: CASSVDTLAGSGEQYF
CDR3 DNA: TGCGCCAGCAGCGTTGATACCCTAGCGGGAAGTGGTGAGCAGTACTTC

CDR3 length: 16
J gene: TRBJ2-2
D gene: .
clone size: once
V gene: TRBV10-2
CDR3 protein: CASSDPPTGQTGELFF
CDR3 DNA: TGCGCCAGCAGTGACCCGCCGACAGGACAGACCGGGGAGCTGTTTTTT

CDR3 length: 14
J gene: TRBJ2-1
D gene: TRBD2
clone size: .
V gene: TRBV6-5
CDR3 protein: CASTAIRAGAEQFF
CDR3 DNA: TGTGCCAGCACCGCGATCCGTGCGGGAGCTGAGCAGTTCTTC

CDR3 length: 14
J gene: TRBJ2-1
D gene: .
clone size: .
V gene: TRBV7-2
CDR3 protein: CASSPSTDRGEQFF
CDR3 DNA: TGTGCCAGCAGCCCCTCAACCGACCGCGGGGAGCAGTTCTTC

CDR3 length: 14
J gene: TRBJ1-1
D gene: .
clone size: .
V gene: TRBV13
CDR3 protein: CASSPPDLNTEAFF
CDR3 DNA: TGTGCCAGCAGCCCGCCGGACCTGAACACTGAAGCTTTCTTT

CDR3 length: 15
J gene: TRBJ1-2
D gene: TRBD1
clone size: .
V gene: TRBV19
CDR3 protein: CASSTPGQGNYGYTF
CDR3 DNA: TGTGCCAGTAGTACCCCGGGACAGGGGAACTATGGCTACACCTTC